This T cell receptor (beta chain) is from a study of beta chain features in type 1 diabetes. This clone appeared a few times. As yet, its antigen is unknown. Study results and caveats: Cells that show high TCR expression could be over-represented by cDNA sequencing. Researchers report that Type 1 diabetes patients had moderately but significantly shorter TCRB CDR3s across all four CD4+ subsets. Patients with type 1 diabetes carried fewer insertions and had more deletions at their VDJ junctions.

The whole isolated RNA underwent reverse transcription, so sequencing captured expressed TCRB transcripts. Here immunoSEQ multiplex PCR was the method, and the copy in TCRdb shows in-frame clones only, minus some. The sample holds 250,000 to 300,000 clones; roughly 24% are singletons and the top ten take about 0.012%. One heparinised blood draw averaging around 0.12 L was given by each donor. The CDR3 covers 16 residues. Germline V gene data show CDR1 as MDHEN and CDR2 as SYDVKM. The V end was cut by 7 bases, the J end by 1 base, with 14 bases between. V and J are TRBV28 and TRBJ2-6, with unresolved D. The sequence derives from a woman in her twenties or thirties with type 1 diabetes. The sequencing sample was made of naive CD4+ T cells from blood. CDR3: CASNPWLDSGANVLTF. The CDR3 region has the DNA TGTGCCAGCAATCCCTGGCTCGATTCTGGGGCCAACGTCCTGACTTTC.